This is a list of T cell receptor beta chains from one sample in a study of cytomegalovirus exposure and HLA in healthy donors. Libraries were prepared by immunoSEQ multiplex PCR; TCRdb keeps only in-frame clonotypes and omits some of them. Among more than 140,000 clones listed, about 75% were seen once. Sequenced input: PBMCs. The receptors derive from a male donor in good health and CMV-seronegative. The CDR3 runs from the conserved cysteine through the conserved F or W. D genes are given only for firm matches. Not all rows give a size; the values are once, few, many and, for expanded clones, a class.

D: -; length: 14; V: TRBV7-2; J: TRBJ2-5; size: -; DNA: TGTGCCAGCAGCCCTAGCGCTCATCAAGAGACCCAGTACTTC; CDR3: CASSPSAHQETQYF
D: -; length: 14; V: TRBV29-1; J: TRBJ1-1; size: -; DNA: TGCAGCGTTGAATGGGGGGGAACGAACACTGAAGCTTTCTTT; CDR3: CSVEWGGTNTEAFF
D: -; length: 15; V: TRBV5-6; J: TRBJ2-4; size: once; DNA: TGTGCCAGCAGCTTGATAAGGGGAGCCAAAAACATTCAGTACTTC; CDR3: CASSLIRGAKNIQYF
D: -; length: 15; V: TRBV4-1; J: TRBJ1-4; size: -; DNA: TGCGCCAGCAGCCCCGGACACTTAACTAATGAAAAACTGTTTTTT; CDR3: CASSPGHLTNEKLFF
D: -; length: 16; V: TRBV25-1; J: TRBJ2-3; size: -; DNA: TGTGCCAGCAGTGAATCCGGGATTGTAAGCACAGATACGCAGTATTTT; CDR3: CASSESGIVSTDTQYF
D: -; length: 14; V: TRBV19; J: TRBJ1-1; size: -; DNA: TGTGCCAGTAGTATAGATCGCGGCCAGATGGAAGCTTTCTTT; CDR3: CASSIDRGQMEAFF
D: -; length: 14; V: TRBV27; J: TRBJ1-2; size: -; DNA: TGTGCCAGCAGTGGGGACACGACTAACTATGGCTACACCTTC; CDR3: CASSGDTTNYGYTF
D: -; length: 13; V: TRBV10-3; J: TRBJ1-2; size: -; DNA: TGTGCCATCGCGATTGGGCGGGGGAGCGGCTACACCTTC; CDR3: CAIAIGRGSGYTF
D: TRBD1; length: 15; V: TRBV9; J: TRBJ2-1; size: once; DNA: TGTGCCAGCAGCGTTGACGGGACAGGGTACAATGAGCAGTTCTTC; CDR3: CASSVDGTGYNEQFF
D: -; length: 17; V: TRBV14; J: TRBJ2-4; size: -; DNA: TGTGCCAGCAGCCAAGCAATAGGGGGAGGGCCCAAAAACATTCAGTACTTC; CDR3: CASSQAIGGGPKNIQYF
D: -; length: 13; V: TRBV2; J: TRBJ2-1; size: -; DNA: TGTGCCAGCAGAACAGGGACCTCCAATGAGCAGTTCTTC; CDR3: CASRTGTSNEQFF
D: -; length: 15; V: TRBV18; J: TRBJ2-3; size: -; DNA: TGTGCCAGCTCTCCCCAGACAGCATCGGAGGGCACGCAGTATTTT; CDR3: CASSPQTASEGTQYF
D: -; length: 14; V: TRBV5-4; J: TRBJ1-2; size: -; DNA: TGTGCCAGCAGCTTGGGGGGGGGTGACTATGGCTACACCTTC; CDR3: CASSLGGGDYGYTF
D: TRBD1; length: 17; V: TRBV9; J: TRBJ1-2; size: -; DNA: TGTGCCAGCAGCAGTAGCACCCGGGACAGGGAGGGCTATGGCTACACCTTC; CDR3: CASSSSTRDREGYGYTF
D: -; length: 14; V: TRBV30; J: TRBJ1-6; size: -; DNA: TGTGCCTGGAGCCAACAGGGCTCTGGGGCACCCCTCCACTTT; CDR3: CAWSQQGSGAPLHF
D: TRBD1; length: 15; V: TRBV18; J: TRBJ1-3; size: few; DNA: TGTGCCAGCTCACCACGGAGGGGGCTGGGAAACACCATATATTTT; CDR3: CASSPRRGLGNTIYF
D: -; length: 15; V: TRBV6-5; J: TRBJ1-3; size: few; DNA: TGTGCCAGCAGTCGTGGACAGAACTCTGGAAACACCATATATTTT; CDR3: CASSRGQNSGNTIYF
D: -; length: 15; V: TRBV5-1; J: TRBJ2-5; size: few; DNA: TGCGCCAGCAGCTTGCAAGGACTACCCTACGATACCCAGTACTTC; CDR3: CASSLQGLPYDTQYF
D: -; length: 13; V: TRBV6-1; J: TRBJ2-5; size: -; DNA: TGTGCCAGCTCCCAGGGAAACCAAGAGACCCAGTACTTC; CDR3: CASSQGNQETQYF
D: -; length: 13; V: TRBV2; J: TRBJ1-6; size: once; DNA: TGTGCCAGCAGGGGGCGTCGGGATTCACCCCTCCACTTT; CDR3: CASRGRRDSPLHF
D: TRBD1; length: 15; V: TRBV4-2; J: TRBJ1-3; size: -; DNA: TGTGCCAGCAGCCAAGAGGACAGGGCTGGAAACACCATATATTTT; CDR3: CASSQEDRAGNTIYF
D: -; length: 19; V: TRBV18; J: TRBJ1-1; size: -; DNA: TGTGCCAGCTCACCAGGTGGACAGAGCTCCCGACCCCTGAACACTGAAGCTTTCTTT; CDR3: CASSPGGQSSRPLNTEAFF
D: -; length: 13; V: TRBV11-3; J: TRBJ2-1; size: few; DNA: TGTGCCAGCAGCGAGCGCGGGGGCGGAGAGCAGTTCTTC; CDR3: CASSERGGGEQFF
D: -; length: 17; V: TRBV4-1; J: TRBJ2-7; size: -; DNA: TGCGCCAGCAGCCAAGCCAGCGGGACAACAGGGACGTACGAGCAGTACTTC; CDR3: CASSQASGTTGTYEQYF
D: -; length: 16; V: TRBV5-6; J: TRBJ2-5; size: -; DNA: TGTGCCAGCAGCTTGCGCGGGGAGAAGGTGTGGGAGACCCAGTACTTC; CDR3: CASSLRGEKVWETQYF
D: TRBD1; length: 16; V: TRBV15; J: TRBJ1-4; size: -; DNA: TGTGCCACCAGCAGTCCTTCGGGACAGATTAATGAAAAACTGTTTTTT; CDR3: CATSSPSGQINEKLFF
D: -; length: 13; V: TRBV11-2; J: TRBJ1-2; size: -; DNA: TGTGCCAGCAGCTTAGCGGCGCCGGGTGGCTACACCTTC; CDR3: CASSLAAPGGYTF
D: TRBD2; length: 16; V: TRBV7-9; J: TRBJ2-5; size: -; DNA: TGTGCCAGCAGCTATCTAGCGGGAGGGCGCCAAGAGACCCAGTACTTC; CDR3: CASSYLAGGRQETQYF
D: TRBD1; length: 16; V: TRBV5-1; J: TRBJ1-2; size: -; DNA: TGCGCCAGCAGCCTCTCCCCGGGACAGGTCAACTATGGCTACACCTTC; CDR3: CASSLSPGQVNYGYTF
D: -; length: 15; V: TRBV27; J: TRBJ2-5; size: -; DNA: TGTGCCAGCAGTTTATGGTGGGGCAGCCAAGAGACCCAGTACTTC; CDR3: CASSLWWGSQETQYF
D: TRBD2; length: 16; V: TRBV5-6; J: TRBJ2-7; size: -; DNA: TGTGCCAGCAGCTTCTTAGCGGGAGGAAGTCCTTACGAGCAGTACTTC; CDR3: CASSFLAGGSPYEQYF
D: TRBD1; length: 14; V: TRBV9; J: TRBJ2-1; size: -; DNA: TGTGCCAGCAGCCTGGGGACAGAACCCAATGAGCAGTTCTTC; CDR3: CASSLGTEPNEQFF
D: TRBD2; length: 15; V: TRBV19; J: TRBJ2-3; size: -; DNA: TGTGCCAGCAGCCCCAGGACTAGCTCCGCAGATACGCAGTATTTT; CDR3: CASSPRTSSADTQYF
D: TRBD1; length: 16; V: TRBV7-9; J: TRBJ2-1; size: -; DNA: TGTGCCAGCAGCCCTACAGGGGGCGAATCCTACAATGAGCAGTTCTTC; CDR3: CASSPTGGESYNEQFF
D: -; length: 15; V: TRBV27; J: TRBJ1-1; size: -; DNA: TGTGCCAGCACCGCGGCCATCAGGGGGAACACTGAAGCTTTCTTT; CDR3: CASTAAIRGNTEAFF
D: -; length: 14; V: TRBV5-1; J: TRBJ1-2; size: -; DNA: TGCGCCAGCAGCTTCTTTTATCCGACACAGGGCTACACCTTC; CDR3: CASSFFYPTQGYTF